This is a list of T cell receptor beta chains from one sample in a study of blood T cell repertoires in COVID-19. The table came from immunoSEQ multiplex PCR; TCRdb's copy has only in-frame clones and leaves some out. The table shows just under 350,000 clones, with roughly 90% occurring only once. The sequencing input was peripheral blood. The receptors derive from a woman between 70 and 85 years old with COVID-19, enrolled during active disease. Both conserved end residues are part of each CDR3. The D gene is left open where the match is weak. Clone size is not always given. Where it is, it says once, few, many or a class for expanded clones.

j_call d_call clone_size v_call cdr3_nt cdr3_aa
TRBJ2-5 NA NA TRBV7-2 TGTGCCAGCAGCCAGGACAGACAAGAGACCCAGTACTTC CASSQDRQETQYF
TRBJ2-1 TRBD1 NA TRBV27 TGTGCCAGCAGTCTGCGGACAGGTTTAAACCATGAGCAGTTCTTC CASSLRTGLNHEQFF
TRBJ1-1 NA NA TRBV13 TGTGCCAGCAGCTTAGGGGCCGAAGGGGACACTGAAGCTTTCTTT CASSLGAEGDTEAFF
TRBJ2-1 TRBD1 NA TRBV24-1 TGTGCCACCAGTGATCCCGGGACAGGGGGCTATGAGCAGTTCTTC CATSDPGTGGYEQFF
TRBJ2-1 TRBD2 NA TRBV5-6 TGTGCCAGCAGCTTAGCGGGGGGACTCTACAATGAGCAGTTCTTC CASSLAGGLYNEQFF
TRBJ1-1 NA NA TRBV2 TGTGCCAGCAACAGGGTACTAGGGACTGAAGCTTTCTTT CASNRVLGTEAFF
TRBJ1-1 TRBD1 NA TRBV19 TGTGCCAGTAGTGAGAGGGCAGGGGGCTCTGGTGAAGCTTTCTTT CASSERAGGSGEAFF
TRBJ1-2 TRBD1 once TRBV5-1 TGCGCCAGCAGCCGTGACAGGGACCATGGCTACACCTTC CASSRDRDHGYTF
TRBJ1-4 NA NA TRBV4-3 TGCGCCAGCAGCCAAAGCCAGGGGTCGGAAAAACTGTTTTTT CASSQSQGSEKLFF
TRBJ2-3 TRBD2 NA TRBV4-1 TGCGCCAGCAGCCAAGGCCGGGGGGGCCAGTATTTCCCAGATACGCAGTATTTT CASSQGRGGQYFPDTQYF
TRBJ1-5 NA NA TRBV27 TGTGCCAGCAGTTTATCTATTTCCCTAGGACCCCAGCATTTT CASSLSISLGPQHF
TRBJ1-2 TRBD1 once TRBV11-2 TGTGCCAGCAGTTTTCAGGGGGCGCGGAGTGGCTACACCTTC CASSFQGARSGYTF
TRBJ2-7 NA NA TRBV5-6 TGTGCCAGCAGCCCTAGGAGGGTGTCATACGAGCAGTACTTC CASSPRRVSYEQYF
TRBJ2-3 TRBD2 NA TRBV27 TGTGCCAGCAGTTTAATAGCGGGGTTTGCAAACACAGATACGCAGTATTTT CASSLIAGFANTDTQYF
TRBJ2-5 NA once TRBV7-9 TGTGCCAGCAGCTTAGGGACAGTACAAGAGACCCAGTACTTC CASSLGTVQETQYF
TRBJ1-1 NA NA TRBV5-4 TGTGCCAGCAGCTTGGTTGGAGGGCCGGCTTTCTTT CASSLVGGPAFF
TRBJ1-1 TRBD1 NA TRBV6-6 TGTGCCAGCAGTGATTGGACAGGGCTCGTCACTGAAGCTTTCTTT CASSDWTGLVTEAFF
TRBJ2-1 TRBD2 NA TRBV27 TGTGCCAGCAGTTTAGGGACTAGCGGGGGAAATGAGCAGTTCTTC CASSLGTSGGNEQFF
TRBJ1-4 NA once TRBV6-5 TGTGCCAGCAGTCTAAAGGGGGGGATTACGGAAAAACTGTTTTTT CASSLKGGITEKLFF
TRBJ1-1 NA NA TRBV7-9 TGTGCCAGCAGCTTAGCAGGACTGCCTTCCACTGAAGCTTTCTTT CASSLAGLPSTEAFF
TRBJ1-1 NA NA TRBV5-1 TGCGCCAGCAGCTCAAACGGGTTGGTAGCGACTGAAGCTTTCTTT CASSSNGLVATEAFF
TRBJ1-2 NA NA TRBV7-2 TGTGCCAGCAACCACAGGGATCGTCTTGATGGCTACACCTTC CASNHRDRLDGYTF
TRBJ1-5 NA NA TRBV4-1 TGCGCCAGCAGCCAACGGACAGTCAGCAATCAGCCCCAGCATTTT CASSQRTVSNQPQHF
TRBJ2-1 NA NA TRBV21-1 TGTGCCAGCAGCACCAAGGGGGACAGGGGTGGTAGCTCCTACAATGAGCAGTTCTTC CASSTKGDRGGSSYNEQFF
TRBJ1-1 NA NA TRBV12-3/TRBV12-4 TGTGCCAGCACCCGGTGGAACACTGAAGCTTTCTTT CASTRWNTEAFF
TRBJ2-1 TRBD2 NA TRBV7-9 TGTGCCAGCAGCCCACCATCAACGGGGGGCTACAATGAGCAGTTCTTC CASSPPSTGGYNEQFF
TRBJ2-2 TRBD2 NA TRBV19 TGTGCCAGTAGTATAGTGGGGCTAGCGGGGGGCACGAACACCGGGGAGCTGTTTTTT CASSIVGLAGGTNTGELFF
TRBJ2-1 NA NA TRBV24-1 TGTGCCACCAGTGATGGGCAAGGCTACAATGAGCAGTTCTTC CATSDGQGYNEQFF
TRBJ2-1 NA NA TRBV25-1 TGTGCCAGCCTGAGGGAGAATGAGCAGTTCTTC CASLRENEQFF
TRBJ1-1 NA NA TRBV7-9 TGTGCCAGCAGCTACGGAGGGAACACTGAAGCTTTCTTT CASSYGGNTEAFF
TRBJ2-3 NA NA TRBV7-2 TGTGCCAGCAGCCCAGCGGGCGGCACAGATACGCAGTATTTT CASSPAGGTDTQYF
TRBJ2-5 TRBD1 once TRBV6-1 TGTGCCAGCTGTGTAGGAGCGACAGGGGGGGGAGAGACCCAGTACTTC CASCVGATGGGETQYF
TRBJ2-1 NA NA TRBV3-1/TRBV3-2 TGTGCCAGCAGCCAGAGGAATGAGCAGTTCTTC CASSQRNEQFF
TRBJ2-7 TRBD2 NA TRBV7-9 TGTGCCAGCACCCACGGGGGGGCCCGCTCCTACGAGCAGTACTTC CASTHGGARSYEQYF
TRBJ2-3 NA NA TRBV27 TGTGCCAGCAGTTTAACGGGGTCTCAGATAACGCAGTATTTT CASSLTGSQITQYF
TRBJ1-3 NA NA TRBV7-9 TGTGCCAGCAGCAATAGCCCGGACTTCTCTGGAAACACCATATATTTT CASSNSPDFSGNTIYF
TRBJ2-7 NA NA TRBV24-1 TGTGCCACCAGTGATCAGCGGCTAGGTTCCAACTCCTACGAGCAGTACTTC CATSDQRLGSNSYEQYF